The T cell receptor (beta chain) described here comes from a study of shared clonotypes between healthy human individuals (dated by TCRdb to about 2020). Broadly, across the study: The cohort comprised a couple of women and a few men aged 18 to 49 years. For each donor, three plates each were used for CD4 naive and CD4 memory, two plates were used for CD8 naive, and one plate was used for CD8 memory. To estimate repertoire size and how much clonotypes are shared between individuals, the study performed deep sequencing of blood TCR repertoires from about five healthy adults. To increase sequencing depth and limit assay-specific biases, different laboratories used diverse techniques to prepare libraries and sequence TCR repertoires. Per donor, leukapheresis produced somewhere between about 0.94 and 10 billion PBMCs.

CD8 naive samples were CD45RO-negative cells positively selected for CCR7, giving a CD45RA+CCR7+ population that excluded TemRA cells. The donors were healthy, HIV-negative adults who had no recently reported acute infections or vaccinations. Only Caucasian adults living in Nashville, Tennessee, USA were represented among the donors. Blood was obtained by leukapheresis, after which PBMCs were separated by Ficoll-Histopaque density gradient centrifugation and cryopreserved in liquid nitrogen vapor phase. Analytical flow cytometry was used to check the purity and quantity of each magnetically sorted T cell population. Each sorted fraction had its genomic DNA isolated and then quantified by UV absorbance on a Nanodrop 2000c. The CDR3 has 14 amino acids, counting the end cysteine and phenylalanine. Just the 42-base CDR3 DNA is kept, in frame starting at base 1. The germline V gene encodes CDR1 MNHEY and CDR2 SMNVEV (reference sequence). V is clipped by 8 bases and J by 3 bases, and the sequence between their germline boundaries is 13 bases long.

A word on this clone: What antigen it recognizes has not been identified. Per-base quality was not reported, and no clone a single base away is much larger than it.

TCR CDR3 regions were amplified from genomic DNA by multiplex PCR using the deep immunoSEQ assay. Extracted genomic DNA from each cell subset was spread evenly across all wells of several immunoSEQ 96-well plates, with each plate serving as a replicate. Each replicate PCR for sorted subsets received 150 to 250 ng genomic DNA, equal to around 32,000 T cell genomes. Purified libraries were measured with a Qubit 3.0 fluorometer, size-checked on a Bioanalyzer 2100, and measured again with the KAPA Library Quantification kit. Every immunoSEQ 96-well plate was sequenced on a separate single-read 150-cycle Illumina NextSeq 550 flow cell. Processing in the source paper ran as follows. Because the immunoSEQ output held only junctional sequences and lacked quality scores, the filtering could not match the filtering applied to full-length reads. Sequences were annotated with PyIR, a Python wrapper for IgBLAST v1.9, and V/J genes and CDR3 were assigned using IMGT germline references. Any read was removed if the V/J assignment was weak (E-value above 1e-6), the CDR3 was missing, or the read contained stop codons, out-of-frame junctions, or ambiguous translated residues. V3J clonotypes were defined as sequences sharing an identical inferred V gene, J gene, and CDR3 amino acid sequence. To compute the percentage overlap between repertoires, the number of shared unique clonotypes was divided by the size of the smaller repertoire. Three approaches were used to assess repertoire richness: RTK rarefaction, the Chao1 estimator, and Recon v2.1 estimates of unobserved clonotypes. Generation probabilities were computed with OLGA for all TCRbeta clonotypes obtained by the gDNA method from a few donors. TCRdb obtained this table from immuneACCESS and retained in-frame rearrangements with V and J assigned. These tables miss some clones; where compared with another copy, unresolved V genes account for less than half of the shortfall, and the remainder is unexplained. The DNA gave D and trimming, while V, J and clone size come from that table. The sample table holds hundreds of thousands of clones, of which around 96% were seen once. The ten largest clones capture approximately 0.11% of the sample.

Overall study results and their limits: Larger estimated clonotype richness was generally found for naive subsets than for memory subsets. When several donors were compared, the shared fraction of clonotypes was 5% to 6.5% for naive CD4, around 3.5% for naive CD8, 2% to 2.5% for memory CD4, and roughly 0.4% for memory CD8. Higher generation probabilities were observed for clonotypes shared by all four sorted-subset donors than for non-shared clonotypes. Incomplete sequencing was indicated by rarefaction of sorted-subset datasets, despite the large sequencing depth. Sampling was restricted to blood, and TCR repertoires in tissues likely differ from the TCR repertoires found in blood. Because the study included a small number of donors, the genetic and exposure-history diversity represented was limited. Pairwise subsampling indicated that sequencing depth was expected to affect the degree of clonotype sharing among donors.

This TCR was sampled from a woman in her twenties or thirties in good health. This chain joins TRBV27 to TRBJ2-2, with the D gene possibly TRBD1 or TRBD2, each one fitting 5 bases. The specimen sequenced was naive CD8+ T cells sorted from blood. The intended sense of this specimen's cell subset or site label: CD45RA+CCR7+. The CDR3 region: CASLAVGDTGELFF. At the DNA level, the sequence is TGTGCCAGCCTAGCCGTGGGGGACACCGGGGAGCTGTTTTTT.